A selection of T cell receptor beta chains follows, all from one sample in a study of blood T cell repertoires in COVID-19. Method: immunoSEQ multiplex PCR; TCRdb's copy keeps in-frame clones and lacks some. The sample yields approximately 210,000 clones, 83% seen once. The specimen was peripheral blood. The receptors here all came from a woman between 40 and 50 years old with active or convalescent COVID-19. The CDR3 runs from the conserved cysteine through the conserved F or W. The D gene is left open where the match is weak. Only some rows state a clone size, as once, few, many or a class for expanded clones.

J	size	D	V	CDR3	DNA
TRBJ1-2	-	-	TRBV7-3	CASSLTWQGEGYTF	TGTGCCAGCAGCTTAACGTGGCAGGGTGAAGGCTACACCTTC
TRBJ2-3	once	TRBD1	TRBV18	CASSLTGTGGDTQYF	TGTGCCAGCTCACTGACCGGGACAGGGGGAGATACGCAGTATTTT
TRBJ2-7	-	TRBD1	TRBV14	CASSRGTVRFDEQYF	TGTGCCAGCAGCCGAGGGACAGTTCGATTCGACGAGCAGTACTTC
TRBJ1-5	-	TRBD1	TRBV5-1	CASSVSGGAGNQPQHF	TGCGCCAGCAGCGTCTCAGGGGGCGCAGGCAATCAGCCCCAGCATTTT
TRBJ2-1	-	-	TRBV21-1	CASSTLGLLGEQFF	TGTGCCAGCAGCACCTTGGGACTTCTAGGTGAGCAGTTCTTC
TRBJ2-7	-	-	TRBV7-2	CASSLAGIYEQYF	TGTGCCAGCAGCTTAGCCGGGATTTACGAGCAGTACTTC
TRBJ1-1	-	TRBD1	TRBV18	CASSPPGQGPRGTEAFF	TGTGCCAGCTCACCCCCGGGACAGGGCCCGCGGGGGACTGAAGCTTTCTTT
TRBJ1-5	few	TRBD1	TRBV4-2	CASSQDPTGGSQPQHF	TGTGCCAGCAGCCAAGATCCGACAGGGGGCAGTCAGCCCCAGCATTTT
TRBJ2-1	once	-	TRBV10-1	CASRGLGDEQFF	TGCGCCAGCAGGGGGTTAGGGGATGAGCAGTTCTTC
TRBJ2-3	-	-	TRBV5-1	CASSRRLDLSTDTQYF	TGCGCCAGCAGCAGAAGACTAGACCTTAGCACAGATACGCAGTATTTT
TRBJ2-3	-	-	TRBV29-1	CSVARISSTDTQYF	TGCAGCGTTGCTAGGATTTCTAGCACAGATACGCAGTATTTT
TRBJ1-5	-	TRBD1	TRBV19	CASSQRTGDNQPQHF	TGTGCCAGTAGTCAACGGACAGGTGACAATCAGCCCCAGCATTTT
TRBJ1-2	-	-	TRBV5-5	CASSLTQGSFSYTF	TGTGCCAGCAGCTTGACTCAGGGGAGTTTTAGCTACACCTTC
TRBJ2-7	-	TRBD2	TRBV9	CASSAPPAGSSYEQYF	TGTGCCAGCAGTGCACCCCCAGCGGGGAGCTCCTACGAGCAGTACTTC
TRBJ1-6	-	-	TRBV3-1/TRBV3-2	CASSQVQFNSPLHF	TGTGCCAGCAGCCAAGTCCAGTTTAATTCACCCCTCCACTTT
TRBJ1-4	once	-	TRBV28	CASSLGDSNEKLFF	TGTGCCAGCAGTTTAGGAGATTCTAATGAAAAACTGTTTTTT
TRBJ2-1	-	TRBD1	TRBV12-3/TRBV12-4	CASSTDRGNEQFF	TGTGCCAGCAGTACGGACAGGGGCAATGAGCAGTTCTTC
TRBJ2-2	-	TRBD1	TRBV9	CASTLTTGDTGELFF	TGTGCCAGCACCTTAACAACAGGGGACACCGGGGAGCTGTTTTTT
TRBJ2-6	-	-	TRBV15	CATSRDLPGANVLTF	TGTGCCACCAGCAGAGATCTCCCTGGGGCCAACGTCCTGACTTTC
TRBJ1-3	-	TRBD1	TRBV18	CASSPMDRGNTIYF	TGTGCCAGCTCACCGATGGACAGGGGAAACACCATATATTTT
TRBJ2-5	-	TRBD1	TRBV24-1	CATSDPTGSETQYF	TGTGCCACCAGTGATCCGACAGGGTCAGAGACCCAGTACTTC
TRBJ1-3	-	-	TRBV3-1/TRBV3-2	CASSPGTGGTGNTIYF	TGTGCCAGCAGCCCCGGGACCGGAGGGACTGGAAACACCATATATTTT
TRBJ2-1	-	-	TRBV20-1	CSASGVGGRVSSYNEQFF	TGCAGTGCTAGTGGGGTAGGGGGACGGGTAAGCTCCTACAATGAGCAGTTCTTC
TRBJ2-2	-	TRBD1	TRBV12-5	CASGFSRTGGTGELFF	TGTGCTAGTGGTTTCAGTCGGACAGGAGGCACCGGGGAGCTGTTTTTT
TRBJ1-2	-	-	TRBV5-4	CASSLAGALNYGYTF	TGTGCCAGCAGCTTGGCAGGGGCGCTTAACTATGGCTACACCTTC
TRBJ1-2	-	TRBD1	TRBV28	CASSSGQGRAYGYTF	TGTGCCAGCAGTTCCGGACAGGGCAGAGCCTATGGCTACACCTTC
TRBJ2-7	-	-	TRBV6-5	CASSYSRVVEQYF	TGTGCCAGCAGTTACTCGAGGGTGGTCGAGCAGTACTTC
TRBJ2-2	-	TRBD1	TRBV5-4	CASSLALLTGQGAGGELFF	TGTGCCAGCAGCTTGGCTCTTCTGACGGGACAGGGGGCAGGCGGGGAGCTGTTTTTT
TRBJ2-5	-	-	TRBV9	CASSVDRVETQYF	TGTGCCAGCAGCGTAGACAGGGTTGAGACCCAGTACTTC
TRBJ2-1	-	-	TRBV5-5	CASSLDRAYNEQFF	TGTGCCAGCAGCTTGGACCGGGCCTACAATGAGCAGTTCTTC
TRBJ2-1	-	-	TRBV7-9	CASSFQSNEQFF	TGTGCCAGCAGCTTTCAGTCCAATGAGCAGTTCTTC
TRBJ1-2	few	TRBD1	TRBV7-8	CASSGQGWIYGDYGYTF	TGTGCCAGCAGCGGACAGGGTTGGATATATGGGGACTATGGCTACACCTTC
TRBJ2-7	few	TRBD1	TRBV2	CASSEDRDRGYPYEQYF	TGTGCCAGCAGTGAAGACCGGGACAGGGGTTATCCCTACGAGCAGTACTTC
TRBJ1-2	once	-	TRBV3-1/TRBV3-2	CASSIGGTPTYGYTF	TGTGCCAGCAGCATCGGGGGGACCCCTACCTATGGCTACACCTTC
TRBJ1-6	-	TRBD1	TRBV27	CASSLRDRPFNSPLHF	TGTGCCAGCAGTCTCCGGGACAGACCATTTAATTCACCCCTCCACTTT
TRBJ2-2	-	TRBD1	TRBV7-2	CASSSDRANTGELFF	TGTGCCAGCAGCTCCGACAGGGCGAACACCGGGGAGCTGTTTTTT
TRBJ2-5	once	TRBD1	TRBV4-1	CASSQVYLGQEYTGSKETQYF	TGCGCCAGCAGCCAAGTCTATCTTGGACAGGAGTATACGGGGTCGAAAGAGACCCAGTACTTC
TRBJ2-5	-	TRBD2	TRBV5-4	CASSLGLAGGVGTQYF	TGTGCCAGCAGCTTGGGACTAGCGGGAGGGGTGGGGACCCAGTACTTC
TRBJ2-3	-	TRBD2	TRBV5-1	CASSLGLAGGPTDTQYF	TGCGCCAGCAGCTTGGGACTAGCGGGGGGTCCCACAGATACGCAGTATTTT
TRBJ2-1	-	TRBD1	TRBV30	CAWGQGAYNEQFF	TGTGCCTGGGGACAGGGGGCTTACAATGAGCAGTTCTTC
TRBJ1-1	-	-	TRBV7-9	CASSFGSGTEAFF	TGTGCCAGCAGCTTTGGGTCGGGCACTGAAGCTTTCTTT
TRBJ1-1	-	-	TRBV6-5	CANGGRANTEAFF	TGTGCCAACGGGGGGAGGGCGAACACTGAAGCTTTCTTT
TRBJ1-4	-	TRBD1	TRBV6-5	CATNGGRTGDEKLFF	TGTGCCACCAACGGGGGAAGGACAGGGGATGAAAAACTGTTTTTT
TRBJ1-3	-	-	TRBV7-8	CASSLRRASGNTIYF	TGTGCCAGCAGCTTACGGCGGGCTTCTGGAAACACCATATATTTT
TRBJ1-4	once	-	TRBV7-9	CASSLKEPWGANEKLFF	TGTGCCAGCAGCTTAAAGGAGCCCTGGGGGGCTAATGAAAAACTGTTTTTT
TRBJ2-5	-	-	TRBV27	CASSLPGSRDQYF	TGTGCCAGCAGTTTACCTGGCAGTCGGGACCAGTACTTC
TRBJ1-1	-	-	TRBV7-9	CASSEDSINTEAFF	TGTGCCAGCAGCGAGGACTCGATAAACACTGAAGCTTTCTTT
TRBJ2-3	-	TRBD2	TRBV5-1	CASSVGTSGRVADTQYF	TGCGCCAGCAGCGTGGGGACTAGCGGGAGAGTCGCAGATACGCAGTATTTT
TRBJ2-5	-	-	TRBV6-6	CASRPPGQQETQYF	TGTGCCAGCAGACCTCCCGGACAGCAAGAGACCCAGTACTTC
TRBJ1-2	-	-	TRBV2	CASSGGPLGGYTF	TGTGCCAGCAGCGGAGGACCCCTCGGGGGCTACACCTTC
TRBJ1-3	-	TRBD1	TRBV5-6	CASSLPGQEGNTIYF	TGTGCCAGCAGCCTCCCCGGACAGGAGGGAAACACCATATATTTT
TRBJ1-4	-	-	TRBV4-2	CASSQAPGSGEKLFF	TGTGCCAGCAGCCAAGCACCAGGGTCGGGTGAAAAACTGTTTTTT